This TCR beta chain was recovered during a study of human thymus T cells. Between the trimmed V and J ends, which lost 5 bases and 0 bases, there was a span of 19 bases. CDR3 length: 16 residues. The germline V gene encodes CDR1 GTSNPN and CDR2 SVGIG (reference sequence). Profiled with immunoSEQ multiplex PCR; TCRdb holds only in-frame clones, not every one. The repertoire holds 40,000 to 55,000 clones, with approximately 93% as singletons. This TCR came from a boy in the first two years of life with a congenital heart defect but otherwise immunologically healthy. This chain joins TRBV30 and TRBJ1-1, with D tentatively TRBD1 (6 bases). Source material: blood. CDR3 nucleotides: TGTGCCTGGGCATTGGGGGGCCCCACCATGAACACTGAAGCTTTCTTT. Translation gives CAWALGGPTMNTEAFF.